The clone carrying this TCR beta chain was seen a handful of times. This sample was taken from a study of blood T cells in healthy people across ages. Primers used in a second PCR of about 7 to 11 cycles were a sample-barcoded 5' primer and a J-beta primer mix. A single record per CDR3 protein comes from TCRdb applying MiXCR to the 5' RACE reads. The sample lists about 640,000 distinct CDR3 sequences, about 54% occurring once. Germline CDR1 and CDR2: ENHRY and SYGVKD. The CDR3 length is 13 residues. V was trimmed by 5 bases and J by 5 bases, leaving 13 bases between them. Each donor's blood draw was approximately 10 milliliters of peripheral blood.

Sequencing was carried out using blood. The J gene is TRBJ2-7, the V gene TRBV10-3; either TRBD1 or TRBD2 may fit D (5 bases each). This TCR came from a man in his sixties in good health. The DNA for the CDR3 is TGTGCCATCAGTCGCAGGGACCTAAACGAGCAGTACTTC. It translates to CAISRRDLNEQYF.